A selection of T cell receptor beta chains follows, all from one sample in a study of sequential checkpoint blockade in melanoma. Only in-frame clones appear in the TCRdb table, and some are missing; sequencing was by immunoSEQ multiplex PCR. The sample includes 9,000 to 15,000 clones, roughly 83% of them seen just once. The sample in question was CD8+ T cells sorted from blood (inferred from file names), obtained from a patient given nivolumab and ipilimumab in sequence. These TCRs come from a human donor with melanoma. Each CDR3 is given with its conserved first and last residue. The order of the fields is J gene, V gene, D gene, CDR3 DNA, CDR3 protein. D genes are given only for firm matches.

TRBJ2-7 | TRBV2 | . | TGTGCCAGCAGTGAAGCGCATACAGGGACCTACGAGCAGTACTTC | CASSEAHTGTYEQYF
TRBJ1-1 | TRBV4-1 | TRBD1 | TGCGCCAGCAGCCAAATCACAGGGGGCACGAACACTGAAGCTTTCTTT | CASSQITGGTNTEAFF
TRBJ2-1 | TRBV5-5 | . | TGTGCCAGCAGCTTCGGACAGACCGAGTATTACAATGAGCAGTTCTTC | CASSFGQTEYYNEQFF
TRBJ2-2 | TRBV10-3 | TRBD2 | TGTGCCATCAGTGAGTCAGACGGGGGGGCACGGACCGGGGAGCTGTTTTTT | CAISESDGGARTGELFF
TRBJ2-3 | TRBV9 | TRBD2 | TGTGCCAGCAGCGTAGAGGGACTAGCACGTTCCACAGATACGCAGTATTTT | CASSVEGLARSTDTQYF
TRBJ2-7 | TRBV5-1 | TRBD1 | TGCGCCAGCAGCTTGAGTTGGGGACAGGGGTACGAGCAGTACTTC | CASSLSWGQGYEQYF
TRBJ1-2 | TRBV23-1 | . | TGCGCCAGCAGTCATCGCGAAGCCCCGAACTATGGCTACACCTTC | CASSHREAPNYGYTF
TRBJ2-7 | TRBV6-5 | . | TGTGCCAGCAGTTACTCCCAGGCGGGCGAGCAGTACTTC | CASSYSQAGEQYF
TRBJ2-2 | TRBV10-3 | TRBD2 | TGTGCCATCAGTGACCCCCTGGCGGGGGGAGTTTCCGGGGAGCTGTTTTTT | CAISDPLAGGVSGELFF
TRBJ2-7 | TRBV2 | TRBD1 | TGTGCCAGCAGTTCGGACAGGGGGTACGAGCAGTACTTC | CASSSDRGYEQYF
TRBJ2-7 | TRBV5-1 | . | TGCGCCAGCAGCCAGGGAAGGTCCGAGCAGTACTTC | CASSQGRSEQYF
TRBJ2-3 | TRBV28 | TRBD1 | TGTGCCAGCAGCCTGGGGGTCGGGACAGGGCCTGCAGATACGCAGTATTTT | CASSLGVGTGPADTQYF
TRBJ1-3 | TRBV4-3 | . | TGCGCCAGCAGCCAAGGGCTGGGCCTTGGGGGAAACACCATATATTTT | CASSQGLGLGGNTIYF